This T cell receptor (beta chain) was sequenced during a study of blood T cell repertoires in COVID-19. Study summary: Whether acute or convalescent, the COVID-19 samples came from the United States, Italy and Spain.

Germline CDR1 and CDR2: GTSNPN and SVGIG (reference sequence). This CDR3 comprises 14 residues. V lost 4 bases and J lost 4, with 16 bases in between. Participants' own reports of clinical history determined their cohort assignment. The table came from immunoSEQ multiplex PCR; TCRdb's copy has only in-frame clones and leaves some out. The table includes fewer than 350,000 clones, 85% detected once. The sequence came from a woman aged 50 to 65 who had recovered from COVID-19. Input material: PBMCs or T cells enriched from blood (not recorded which). V usage is TRBV30 and J usage is TRBJ1-2, with D possibly matching TRBD1 (5 bases). Written as DNA, the CDR3 is TGTGCCTGGATCGGGGGGAGGGAACTCTATGGCTACACCTTC. Translating it yields CAWIGGRELYGYTF.